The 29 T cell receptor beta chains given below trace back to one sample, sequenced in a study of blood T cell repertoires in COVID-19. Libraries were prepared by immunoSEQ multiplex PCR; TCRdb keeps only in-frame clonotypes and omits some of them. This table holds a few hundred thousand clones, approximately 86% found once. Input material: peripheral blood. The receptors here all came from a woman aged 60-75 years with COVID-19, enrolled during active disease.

The CDR3 DNA is TGCAGTGCTAGTCCCTTCTCCAGGGGTCCTGGAAACACCATATATTTT. Translating gives CSASPFSRGPGNTIYF. V and J are TRBV20-1 and TRBJ1-3, with a possible D match to TRBD1 (6 bases). Germline V gene data show CDR1 as DFQATT and CDR2 as SNEGSKA (reference sequence). The V and J ends lost 3 bases and 2 bases respectively, with 17 bases between them. This CDR3 is 16 amino acids long.

CDR3 region: CASSLGRDYSYEQYF. CDR3 coding DNA: TGCGCCAGCAGCTTGGGGCGGGACTACTCCTACGAGCAGTACTTC. The chain has TRBV5-1 and TRBJ2-7; 7 bases are a match to TRBD2. This CDR3 is 15 amino acids long. V was pared by 0 bases and J by 0 bases, with 3 bases of the junction left unmatched. Germline loops: CDR1 SGHRS, CDR2 YFSETQ.

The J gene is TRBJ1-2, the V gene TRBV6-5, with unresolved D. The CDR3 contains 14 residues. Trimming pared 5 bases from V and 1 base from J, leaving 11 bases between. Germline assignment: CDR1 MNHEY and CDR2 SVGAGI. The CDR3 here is CASSPDFRNYGYTF. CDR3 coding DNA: TGTGCCAGCAGTCCAGACTTCCGTAACTATGGCTACACCTTC.

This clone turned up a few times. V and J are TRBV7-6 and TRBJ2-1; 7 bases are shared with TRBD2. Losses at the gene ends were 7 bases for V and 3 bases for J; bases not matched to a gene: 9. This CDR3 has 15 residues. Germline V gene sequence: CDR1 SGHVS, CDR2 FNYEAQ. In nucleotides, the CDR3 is TGTGCCAGCACCGACTCCCCGGGAGGCTACAATGAGCAGTTCTTC. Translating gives CASTDSPGGYNEQFF.

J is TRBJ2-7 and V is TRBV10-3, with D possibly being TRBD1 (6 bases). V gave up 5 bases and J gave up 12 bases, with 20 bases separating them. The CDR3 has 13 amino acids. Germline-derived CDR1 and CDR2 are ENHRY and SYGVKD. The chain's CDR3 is CAISQMGQGFPYF. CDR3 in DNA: TGTGCCATCAGTCAAATGGGTCAGGGGTTTCCGTACTTC.

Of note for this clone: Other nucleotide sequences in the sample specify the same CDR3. The CDR3 DNA reads as TGTGCCAGTAGTATTCCAGGTTACGAGCAGTACTTC. Translated: CASSIPGYEQYF. The chain combines TRBV19 with TRBJ2-7; D uncertain. Germline V lookup: CDR1 LNHDA, CDR2 SQIVND (reference sequence). V lost 3 bases and J lost 4, with 7 bases in between. The CDR3 spans 12 residues.

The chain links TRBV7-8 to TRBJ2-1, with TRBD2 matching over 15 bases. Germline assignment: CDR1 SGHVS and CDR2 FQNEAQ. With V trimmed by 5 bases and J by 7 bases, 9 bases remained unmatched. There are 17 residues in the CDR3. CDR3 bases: TGTGCCAGCAGCCTATTGGGACTAGCGGGAGGAGGGAATGAGCAGTTCTTC. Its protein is CASSLLGLAGGGNEQFF.

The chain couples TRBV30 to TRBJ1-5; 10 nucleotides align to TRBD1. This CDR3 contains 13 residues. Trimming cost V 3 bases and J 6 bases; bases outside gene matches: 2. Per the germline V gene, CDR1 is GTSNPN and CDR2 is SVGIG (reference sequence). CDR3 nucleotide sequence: TGTGCCTGGAGCGGGACAGGGGTTCAGCCCCAGCATTTT. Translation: CAWSGTGVQPQHF.

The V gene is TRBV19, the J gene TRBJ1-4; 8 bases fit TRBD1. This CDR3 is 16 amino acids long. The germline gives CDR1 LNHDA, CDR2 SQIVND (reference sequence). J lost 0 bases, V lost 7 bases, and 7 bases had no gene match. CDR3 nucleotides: TGTGCCAGTACGCGGGACAGGTGGGCAACTAATGAAAAACTGTTTTTT. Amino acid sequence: CASTRDRWATNEKLFF.

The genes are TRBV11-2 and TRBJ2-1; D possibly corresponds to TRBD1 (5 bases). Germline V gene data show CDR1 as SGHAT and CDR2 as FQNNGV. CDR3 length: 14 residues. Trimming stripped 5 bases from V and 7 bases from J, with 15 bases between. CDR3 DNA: TGTGCCAGCAGCCGAAGCAGGGTCCCGAATGAGCAGTTCTTC. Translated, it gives CASSRSRVPNEQFF.

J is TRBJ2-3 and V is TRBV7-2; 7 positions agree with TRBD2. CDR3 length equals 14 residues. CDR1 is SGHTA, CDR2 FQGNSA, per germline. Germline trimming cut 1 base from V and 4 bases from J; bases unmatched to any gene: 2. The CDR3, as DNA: TGTGCCAGCAGCTTAGTACTAGCGCCAGATACGCAGTATTTT. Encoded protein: CASSLVLAPDTQYF.

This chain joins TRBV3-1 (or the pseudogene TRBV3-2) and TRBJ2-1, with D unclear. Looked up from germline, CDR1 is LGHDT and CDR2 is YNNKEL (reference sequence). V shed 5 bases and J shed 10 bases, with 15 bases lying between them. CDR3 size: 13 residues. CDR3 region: CASSDSSLGEQFF. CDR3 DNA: TGTGCCAGCAGCGACTCTTCTCTAGGAGAGCAGTTCTTC.

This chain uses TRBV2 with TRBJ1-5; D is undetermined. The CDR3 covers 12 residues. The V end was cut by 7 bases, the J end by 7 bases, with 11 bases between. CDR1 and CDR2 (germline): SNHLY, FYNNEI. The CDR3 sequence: CASKVGRQPQHF. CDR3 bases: TGTGCCAGCAAGGTCGGGAGGCAGCCCCAGCATTTT.

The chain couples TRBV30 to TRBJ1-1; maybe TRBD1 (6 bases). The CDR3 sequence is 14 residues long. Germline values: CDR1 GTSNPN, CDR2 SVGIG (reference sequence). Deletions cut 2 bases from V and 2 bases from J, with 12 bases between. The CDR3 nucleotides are TGTGCCTGGAGTCAGAGGACAGTTAACACTGAAGCTTTCTTT. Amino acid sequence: CAWSQRTVNTEAFF.

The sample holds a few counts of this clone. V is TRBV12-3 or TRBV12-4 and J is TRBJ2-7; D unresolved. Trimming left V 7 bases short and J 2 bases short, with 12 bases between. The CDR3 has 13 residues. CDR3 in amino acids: CASNSDIAYEQYF. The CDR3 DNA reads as TGTGCCAGCAATTCCGACATCGCCTACGAGCAGTACTTC.

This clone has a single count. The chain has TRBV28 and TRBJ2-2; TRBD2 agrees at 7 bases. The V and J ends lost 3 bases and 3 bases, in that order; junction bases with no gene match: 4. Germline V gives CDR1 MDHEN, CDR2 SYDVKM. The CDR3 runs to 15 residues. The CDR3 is CASSFSGRDTGELFF. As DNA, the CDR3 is TGTGCCAGCAGTTTCTCAGGGAGGGACACCGGGGAGCTGTTTTTT.

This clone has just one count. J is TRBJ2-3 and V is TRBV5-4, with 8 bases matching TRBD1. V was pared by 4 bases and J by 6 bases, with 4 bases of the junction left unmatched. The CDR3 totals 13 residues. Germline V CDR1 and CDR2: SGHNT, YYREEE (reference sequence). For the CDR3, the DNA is TGTGCCAGCAGCCCCAGGGGGCTGGATACGCAGTATTTT. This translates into CASSPRGLDTQYF. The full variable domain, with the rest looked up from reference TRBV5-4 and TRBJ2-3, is ETGVTQSPTHLIKTRGQQVTLRCSSQSGHNTVSWYQQALGQGPQFIFQYYREEENGRGNFPPRFSGLQFPNYSSELNVNALELDDSALYLCASSPRGLDTQYFGPGTRLTVL.

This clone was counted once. The CDR3 sequence: CASSEGLAGRQETQYF. The DNA for the CDR3 is TGTGCCAGCAGCGAGGGACTAGCGGGGAGACAAGAGACCCAGTACTTC. V and J are TRBV21-1 and TRBJ2-5; TRBD2, the table's D call, was not compared with the DNA. TRBV21-1 is a recognized pseudogene. This CDR3 contains 16 residues.

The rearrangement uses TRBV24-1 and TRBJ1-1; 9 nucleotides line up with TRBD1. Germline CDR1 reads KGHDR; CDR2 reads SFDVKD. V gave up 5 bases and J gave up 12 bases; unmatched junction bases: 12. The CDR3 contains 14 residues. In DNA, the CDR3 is TGTGCCACCAGTGCCCATCCCCCGGGACAGGGTCCTTTCTTT. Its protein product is CATSAHPPGQGPFF.

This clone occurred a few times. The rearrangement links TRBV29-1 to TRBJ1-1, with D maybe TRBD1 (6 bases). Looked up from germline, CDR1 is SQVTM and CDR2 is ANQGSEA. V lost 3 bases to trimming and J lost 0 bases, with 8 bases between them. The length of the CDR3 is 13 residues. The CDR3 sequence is CSVEQGMNTEAFF. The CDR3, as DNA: TGCAGCGTTGAGCAGGGGATGAACACTGAAGCTTTCTTT.

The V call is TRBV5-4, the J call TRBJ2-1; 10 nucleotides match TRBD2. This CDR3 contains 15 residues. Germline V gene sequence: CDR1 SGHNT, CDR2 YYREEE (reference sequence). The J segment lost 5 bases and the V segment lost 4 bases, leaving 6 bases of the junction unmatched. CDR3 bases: TGTGCCAGCAGCCCTCTAGCGGGAGCCCACAATGAGCAGTTCTTC. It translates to CASSPLAGAHNEQFF.

The CDR3 DNA reads TGTGCCAGCAGTTATCGGACACACCGCTCTGGAAACACCATATATTTT. Protein product: CASSYRTHRSGNTIYF. This chain links TRBV6-5 with TRBJ1-3; a weak D match, TRBD1 (5 bases). Germline V gene sequence: CDR1 MNHEY, CDR2 SVGAGI. This CDR3 spans 16 amino acids. Trimming removed 3 bases from V and 0 bases from J, with 12 bases in between.

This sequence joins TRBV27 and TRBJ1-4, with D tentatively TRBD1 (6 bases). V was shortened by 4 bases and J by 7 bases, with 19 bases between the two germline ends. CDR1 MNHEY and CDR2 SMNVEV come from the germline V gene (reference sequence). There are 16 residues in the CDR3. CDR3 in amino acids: CASSSYVGGGVEKLFF. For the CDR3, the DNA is TGTGCCAGCAGTTCCTACGTAGGGGGGGGCGTTGAAAAACTGTTTTTT.

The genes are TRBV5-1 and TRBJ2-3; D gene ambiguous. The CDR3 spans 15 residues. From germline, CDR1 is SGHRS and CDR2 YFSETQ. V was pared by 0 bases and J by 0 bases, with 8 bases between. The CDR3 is CASSLAVTSTDTQYF. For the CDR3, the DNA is TGCGCCAGCAGCTTGGCCGTCACTAGCACAGATACGCAGTATTTT.

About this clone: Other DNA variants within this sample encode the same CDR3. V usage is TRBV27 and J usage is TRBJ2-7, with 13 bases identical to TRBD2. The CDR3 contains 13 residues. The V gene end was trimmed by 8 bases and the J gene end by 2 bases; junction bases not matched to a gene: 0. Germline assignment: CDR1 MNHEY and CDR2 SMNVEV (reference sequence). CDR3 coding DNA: TGTGCCAGCGGGACTAGCGGGACCTACGAGCAGTACTTC. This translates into CASGTSGTYEQYF.

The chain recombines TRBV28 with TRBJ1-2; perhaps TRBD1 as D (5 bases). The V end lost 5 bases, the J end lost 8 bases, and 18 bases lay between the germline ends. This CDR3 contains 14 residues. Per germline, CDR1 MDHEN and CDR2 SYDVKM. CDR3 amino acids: CASSPGGLLRGYTF. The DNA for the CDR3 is TGTGCCAGCAGTCCGGGGGGACTCCTAAGGGGCTACACCTTC.

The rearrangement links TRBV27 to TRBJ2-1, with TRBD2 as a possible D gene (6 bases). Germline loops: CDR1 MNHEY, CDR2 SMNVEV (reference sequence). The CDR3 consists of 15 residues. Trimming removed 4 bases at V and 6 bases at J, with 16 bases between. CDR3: CASSYSKGLSNEQFF. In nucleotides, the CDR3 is TGTGCCAGCAGTTATAGTAAGGGACTCTCCAATGAGCAGTTCTTC.

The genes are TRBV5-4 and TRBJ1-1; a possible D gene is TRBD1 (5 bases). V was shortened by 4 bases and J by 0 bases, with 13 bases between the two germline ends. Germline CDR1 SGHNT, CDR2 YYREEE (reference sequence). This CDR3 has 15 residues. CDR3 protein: CASSPAGRMNTEAFF. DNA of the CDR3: TGTGCCAGCAGCCCGGCGGGGCGGATGAACACTGAAGCTTTCTTT.

The CDR3 region has the DNA TGTGCCAGCAGTGACAGTCTTGCAACTAATGAAAAACTGTTTTTT. This translates into CASSDSLATNEKLFF. J is TRBJ1-4 and V is TRBV2, with D unresolved. This CDR3 has 15 amino acids. The V gene lost 3 bases and the J gene lost 0 bases, with 8 bases spanning the gap. CDR1 is SNHLY, CDR2 FYNNEI, per germline.